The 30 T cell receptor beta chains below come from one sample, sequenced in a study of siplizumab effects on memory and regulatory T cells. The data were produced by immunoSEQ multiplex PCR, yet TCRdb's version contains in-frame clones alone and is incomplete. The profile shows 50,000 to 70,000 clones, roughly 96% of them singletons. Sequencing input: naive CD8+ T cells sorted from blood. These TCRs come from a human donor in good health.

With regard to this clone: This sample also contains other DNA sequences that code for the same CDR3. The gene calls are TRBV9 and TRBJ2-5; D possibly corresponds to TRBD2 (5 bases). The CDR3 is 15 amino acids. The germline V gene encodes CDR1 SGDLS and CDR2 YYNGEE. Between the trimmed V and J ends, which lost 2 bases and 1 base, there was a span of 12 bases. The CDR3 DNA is TGTGCCAGCAGCGTCGCCGGAGGTACCCAAGAGACCCAGTACTTC. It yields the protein CASSVAGGTQETQYF.

CDR3 DNA: TGTGCCAGTAGTATAGCCCCTTCCTACAATGAGCAGTTCTTC. Translating it yields CASSIAPSYNEQFF. V and J are TRBV19 and TRBJ2-1; D is unclear. This CDR3 has 14 amino acids. V was trimmed by 1 base and J by 1 base, leaving 5 bases between them. CDR1 and CDR2 (germline): LNHDA, SQIVND (reference sequence).

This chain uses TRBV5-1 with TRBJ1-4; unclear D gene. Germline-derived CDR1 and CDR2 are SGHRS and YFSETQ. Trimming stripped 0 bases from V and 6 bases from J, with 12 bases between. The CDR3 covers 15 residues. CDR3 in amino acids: CASSLAVEGDEKLFF. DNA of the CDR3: TGCGCCAGCAGCTTGGCGGTCGAAGGCGATGAAAAACTGTTTTTT.

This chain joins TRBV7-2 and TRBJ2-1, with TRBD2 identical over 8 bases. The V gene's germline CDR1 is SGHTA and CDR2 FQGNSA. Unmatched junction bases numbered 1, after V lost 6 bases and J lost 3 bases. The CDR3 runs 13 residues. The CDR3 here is CASRRGGYNEQFF. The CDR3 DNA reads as TGTGCCAGCAGACGGGGGGGCTACAATGAGCAGTTCTTC. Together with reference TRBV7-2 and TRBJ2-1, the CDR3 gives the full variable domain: GAGVSQSPSNKVTEKGKDVELRCDPISGHTALYWYRQSLGQGLEFLIYFQGNSAPDKSGLPSDRFSAERTGGSVSTLTIQRTQQEDSAVYLCASRRGGYNEQFFGPGTRLTVL.

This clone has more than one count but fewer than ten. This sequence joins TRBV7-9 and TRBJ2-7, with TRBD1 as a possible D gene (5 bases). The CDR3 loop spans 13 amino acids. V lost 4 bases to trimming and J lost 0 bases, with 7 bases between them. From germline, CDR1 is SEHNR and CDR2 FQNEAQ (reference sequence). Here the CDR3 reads CASSWTSSYEQYF. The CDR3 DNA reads TGTGCCAGCAGCTGGACATCCTCCTACGAGCAGTACTTC.

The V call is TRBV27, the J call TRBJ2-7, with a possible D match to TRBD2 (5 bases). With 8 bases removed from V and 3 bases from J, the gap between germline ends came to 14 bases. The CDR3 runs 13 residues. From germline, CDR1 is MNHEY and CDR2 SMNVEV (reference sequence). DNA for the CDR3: TGTGCCAGCCTCGGACTGCCAAACTACGAGCAGTACTTC. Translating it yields CASLGLPNYEQYF.

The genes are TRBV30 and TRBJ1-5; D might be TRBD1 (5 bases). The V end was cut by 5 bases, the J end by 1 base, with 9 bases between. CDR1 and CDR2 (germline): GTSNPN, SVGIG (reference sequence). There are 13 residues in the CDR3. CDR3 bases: TGTGCCTGGGGGGCCGCCAGCAATCAGCCCCAGCATTTT. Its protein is CAWGAASNQPQHF.

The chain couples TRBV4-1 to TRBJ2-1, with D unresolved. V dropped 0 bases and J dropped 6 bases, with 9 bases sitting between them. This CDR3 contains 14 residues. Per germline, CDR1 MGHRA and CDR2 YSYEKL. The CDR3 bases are TGCGCCAGCAGCCAAGATCGGAATGGCAATGAGCAGTTCTTC. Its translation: CASSQDRNGNEQFF.

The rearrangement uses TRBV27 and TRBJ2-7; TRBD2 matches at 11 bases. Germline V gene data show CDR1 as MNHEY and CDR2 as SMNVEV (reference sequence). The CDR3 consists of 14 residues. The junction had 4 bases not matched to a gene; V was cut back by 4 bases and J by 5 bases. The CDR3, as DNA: TGTGCCAGCAGTTCCCAGGGACTAGCGGACGAGCAGTACTTC. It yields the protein CASSSQGLADEQYF.

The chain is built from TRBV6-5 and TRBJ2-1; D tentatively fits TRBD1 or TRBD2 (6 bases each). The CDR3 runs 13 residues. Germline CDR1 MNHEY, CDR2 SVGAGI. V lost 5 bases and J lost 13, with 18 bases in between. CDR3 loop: CASSNPGGQFQFF. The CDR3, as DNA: TGTGCCAGCAGTAATCCCGGGGGCCAGTTTCAGTTCTTC.

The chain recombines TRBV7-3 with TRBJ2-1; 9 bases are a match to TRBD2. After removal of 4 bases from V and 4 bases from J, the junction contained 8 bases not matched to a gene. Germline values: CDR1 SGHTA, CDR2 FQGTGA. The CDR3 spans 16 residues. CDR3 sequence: CASSSILAGSYNEQFF. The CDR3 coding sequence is TGTGCCAGCAGCTCTATTCTAGCGGGGTCTTACAATGAGCAGTTCTTC.

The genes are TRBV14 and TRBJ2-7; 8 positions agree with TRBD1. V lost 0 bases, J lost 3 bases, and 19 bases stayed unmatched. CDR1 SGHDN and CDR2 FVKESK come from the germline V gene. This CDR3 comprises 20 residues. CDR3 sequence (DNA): TGTGCCAGCAGCCAAGATGTGGACAGGGACCCAGCGGCTCCCTACTACGAGCAGTACTTC. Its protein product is CASSQDVDRDPAAPYYEQYF.

CDR3 region: CASTRAGGPYNEQFF. CDR3 bases: TGTGCCAGCACCAGAGCGGGGGGGCCCTACAATGAGCAGTTCTTC. The chain joins TRBV9 to TRBJ2-1; 10 bases map to TRBD2. The germline V gene encodes CDR1 SGDLS and CDR2 YYNGEE. Trimming removed 6 bases from V and 2 bases from J; junction bases left unmatched: 5. The length of the CDR3 is 15 residues.

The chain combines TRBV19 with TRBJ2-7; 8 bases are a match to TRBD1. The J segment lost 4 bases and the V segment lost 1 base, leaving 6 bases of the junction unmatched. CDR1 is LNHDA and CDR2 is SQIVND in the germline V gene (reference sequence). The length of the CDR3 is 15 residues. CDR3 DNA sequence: TGTGCCAGTAGTATAGTAGGTGGGACAGGTTACGAGCAGTACTTC. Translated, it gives CASSIVGGTGYEQYF.

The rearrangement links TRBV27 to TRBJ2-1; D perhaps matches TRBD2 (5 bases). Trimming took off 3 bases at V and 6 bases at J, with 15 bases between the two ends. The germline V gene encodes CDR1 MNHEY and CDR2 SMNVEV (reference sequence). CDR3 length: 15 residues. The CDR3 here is CASSFLRVASNEQFF. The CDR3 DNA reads TGTGCCAGCAGTTTTTTGAGGGTCGCTTCCAATGAGCAGTTCTTC.

CDR3 nucleotides: TGCGCCAGCAGTCGGAGTAGCGGGGGGAACTTTTCAATTGAGCAGTTCTTC. Translating it yields CASSRSSGGNFSIEQFF. The chain carries TRBV23-1 and TRBJ2-1; 10 nucleotides match TRBD2. TRBV23-1 qualifies as an ORF whose function is uncertain. The CDR3 has 17 residues. V lost 4 bases and J lost 9; bases outside the gene matches: 15.

CDR3 sequence (DNA): TGTGCCAGCAGTGACGGGGGGGCCGTTTATGATACGCAGTATTTT. Protein: CASSDGGAVYDTQYF. The chain couples TRBV4-2 to TRBJ2-3; TRBD2 aligns across 8 bases. From germline, CDR1 is LGHNA and CDR2 YNFKEQ. The CDR3 length is 15 residues. The V gene end was trimmed by 6 bases and the J gene end by 6 bases; junction bases not matched to a gene: 11.

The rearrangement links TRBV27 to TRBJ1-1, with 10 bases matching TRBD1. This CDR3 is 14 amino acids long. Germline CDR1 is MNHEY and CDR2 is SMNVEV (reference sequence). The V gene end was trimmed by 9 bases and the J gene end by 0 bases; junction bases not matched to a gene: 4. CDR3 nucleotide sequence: TGTGCCAGGAAGGGGACAGGGGTGAACACTGAAGCTTTCTTT. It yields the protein CARKGTGVNTEAFF.

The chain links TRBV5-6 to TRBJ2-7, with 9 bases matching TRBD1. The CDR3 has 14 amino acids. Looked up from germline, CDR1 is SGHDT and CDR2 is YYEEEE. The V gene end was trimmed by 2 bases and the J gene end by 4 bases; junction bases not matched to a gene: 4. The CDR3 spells CASSLPTGGYEQYF. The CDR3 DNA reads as TGTGCCAGCAGCTTACCGACAGGGGGATACGAGCAGTACTTC.

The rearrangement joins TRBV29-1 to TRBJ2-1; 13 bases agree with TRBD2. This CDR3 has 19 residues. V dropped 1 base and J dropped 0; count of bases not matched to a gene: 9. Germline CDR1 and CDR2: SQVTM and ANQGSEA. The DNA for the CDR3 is TGCAGCGTTGAAGTTATGGGACTAGCGGGGACAAGCTCCTACAATGAGCAGTTCTTC. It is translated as CSVEVMGLAGTSSYNEQFF.

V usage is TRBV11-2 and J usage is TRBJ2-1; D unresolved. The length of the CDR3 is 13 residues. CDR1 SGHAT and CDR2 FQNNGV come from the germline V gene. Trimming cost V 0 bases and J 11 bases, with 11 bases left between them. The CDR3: CASSLELTQKQFF. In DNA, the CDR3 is TGTGCCAGCAGCTTAGAGTTAACACAAAAGCAGTTCTTC.

The CDR3 reads CASSLEVNTEAFF. DNA of the CDR3: TGCGCCAGCAGCTTGGAGGTGAACACTGAAGCTTTCTTT. The chain combines TRBV5-1 with TRBJ1-1; no reliable D call. The CDR3 has 13 amino acids. Germline V CDR1 and CDR2: SGHRS, YFSETQ. Trimming left V 0 bases short and J 0 bases short, with 3 bases between.

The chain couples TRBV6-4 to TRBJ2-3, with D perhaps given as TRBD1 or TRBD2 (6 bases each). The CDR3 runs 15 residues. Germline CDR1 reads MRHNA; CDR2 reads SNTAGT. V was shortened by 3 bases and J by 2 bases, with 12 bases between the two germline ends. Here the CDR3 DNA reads TGTGCCAGCAGTGATCCGGGGGCTTCCACAGATACGCAGTATTTT. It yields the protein CASSDPGASTDTQYF.

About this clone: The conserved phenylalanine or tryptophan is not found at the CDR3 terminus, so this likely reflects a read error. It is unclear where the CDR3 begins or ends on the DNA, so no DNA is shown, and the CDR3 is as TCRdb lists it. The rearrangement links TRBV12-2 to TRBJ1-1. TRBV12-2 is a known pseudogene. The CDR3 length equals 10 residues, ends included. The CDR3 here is CASRASRPST.

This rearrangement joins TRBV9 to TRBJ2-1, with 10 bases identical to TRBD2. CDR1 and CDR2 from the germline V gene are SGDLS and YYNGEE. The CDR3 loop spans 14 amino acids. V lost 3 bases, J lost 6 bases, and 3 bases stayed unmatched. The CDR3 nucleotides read TGTGCCAGCAGCGCCAGCGGGGGGGCCAATGAGCAGTTCTTC. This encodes CASSASGGANEQFF.

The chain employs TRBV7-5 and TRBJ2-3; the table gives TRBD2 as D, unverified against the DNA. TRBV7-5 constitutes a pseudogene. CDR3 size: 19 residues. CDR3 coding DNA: TGTGTCAGAAGCGTACAGGCCGGGACTAGCGGGGGGGTCACAGATACGCAGTATTTT. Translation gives CVRSVQAGTSGGVTDTQYF.

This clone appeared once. CDR3 protein: CASSLGGALSPLHF. In DNA, the CDR3 is TGTGCCAGCAGCTTGGGGGGGGCGCTTTCACCCCTCCACTTT. This chain connects TRBV13 to TRBJ1-6, with TRBD1 as a possible D gene (6 bases). The germline gives CDR1 PRHDT, CDR2 FYEKMQ (reference sequence). The V end lost 3 bases, the J end lost 9 bases, and 12 bases lay between the germline ends. The CDR3 sequence is 14 residues long.

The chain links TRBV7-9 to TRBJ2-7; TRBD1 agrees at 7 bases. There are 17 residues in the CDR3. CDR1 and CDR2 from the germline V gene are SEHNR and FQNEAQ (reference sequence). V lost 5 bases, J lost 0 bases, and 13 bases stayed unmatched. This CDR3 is CASSHPQGTALSYEQYF. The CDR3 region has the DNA TGTGCCAGCAGCCACCCGCAGGGGACAGCCCTCTCCTACGAGCAGTACTTC. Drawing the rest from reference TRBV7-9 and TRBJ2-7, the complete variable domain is DTGVSQNPRHKITKRGQNVTFRCDPISEHNRLYWYRQTLGQGPEFLTYFQNEAQLEKSRLLSDRFSAERPKGSFSTLEIQRTEQGDSAMYLCASSHPQGTALSYEQYFGPGTRLTVT.

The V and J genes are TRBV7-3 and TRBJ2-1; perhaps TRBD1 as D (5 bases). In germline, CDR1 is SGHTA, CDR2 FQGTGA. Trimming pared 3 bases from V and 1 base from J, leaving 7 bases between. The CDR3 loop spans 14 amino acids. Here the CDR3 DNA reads TGTGCCAGCAGCTTGTCAGGGTCCTACAATGAGCAGTTCTTC. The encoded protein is CASSLSGSYNEQFF.

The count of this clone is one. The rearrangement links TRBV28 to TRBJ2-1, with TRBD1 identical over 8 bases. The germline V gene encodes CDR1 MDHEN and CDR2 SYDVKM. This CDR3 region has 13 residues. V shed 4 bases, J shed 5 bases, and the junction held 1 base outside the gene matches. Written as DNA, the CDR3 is TGTGCCAGCAGTTGGACAGGGAACAATGAGCAGTTCTTC. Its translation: CASSWTGNNEQFF.